Listed here are 28 T cell receptor beta chains from one sample, sequenced in a study of shared clonotypes between healthy human individuals. Libraries were prepared by immunoSEQ multiplex PCR; TCRdb keeps only in-frame clonotypes and omits some of them. The sample lists over a million clones; around 78% were seen once. The sequenced sample consisted of memory CD4+ T cells from PBMCs. The subset was: CD45RA-negative fraction. These receptors were taken from a man aged 18 to 30 in good health. Some clones in this sample may be carry-over from other donors' samples.

This clone was seen a few times. The chain uses TRBV19 and TRBJ1-1, with 8 bases matching TRBD1. The V gene end was trimmed by 5 bases and the J gene end by 3 bases; junction bases not matched to a gene: 5. The germline V gene encodes CDR1 LNHDA and CDR2 SQIVND (reference sequence). This CDR3 has 14 amino acids. The CDR3 loop is CASSGRTGHTEAFF. The CDR3 DNA reads TGTGCCAGTAGTGGGAGGACAGGGCACACTGAAGCTTTCTTT.

The J gene is TRBJ2-1, the V gene TRBV7-2; D is tentatively TRBD1 or TRBD2 (5 bases each). V was trimmed by 7 bases and J by 0 bases, leaving 16 bases between them. CDR1 is SGHTA, CDR2 FQGNSA, per germline. This CDR3 region has 16 residues. The DNA of the CDR3 is TGTGCCAGCAATAATCCCCGGGGCGGCTCCTACAATGAGCAGTTCTTC. Amino acids: CASNNPRGGSYNEQFF.

As DNA, the CDR3 is TGCAGCGCAGGCACAGATACGCAGTATTTT. The encoded protein is CSAGTDTQYF. The chain couples TRBV20-1 to TRBJ2-3; D not resolved. Germline CDR1 is DFQATT and CDR2 is SNEGSKA (reference sequence). The CDR3 has 10 amino acids.

Points on this clone: This may be a read error, as it is one base from a much larger clone. V usage is TRBV4-2 and J usage is TRBJ2-3, with TRBD2 matching over 11 bases. The CDR3 extends over 18 amino acids. V gave up 4 bases and J gave up 1 base; unmatched junction bases: 10. Germline V gene data show CDR1 as LGHNA and CDR2 as YNFKEQ. The CDR3 region has the DNA TGTGCCAGCAGCCGAGTAACTAGCGGGAGTCTAGGCACAGATACGCAGTATTTT. Its translation is CASSRVTSGSLGTDTQYF.

This clone was found a few times. The chain is built from TRBV2 and TRBJ2-2; 8 nucleotides match TRBD2. J gave up 0 bases and V 7 bases, and 1 base lay outside the gene matches. This CDR3 contains 14 residues. Per germline, CDR1 SNHLY and CDR2 FYNNEI. CDR3 sequence (DNA): TGTGCCAGCACCGGGAGGGCGAACACCGGGGAGCTGTTTTTT. Protein product: CASTGRANTGELFF.

This rearrangement joins TRBV29-1 to TRBJ2-5; 7 bases fit TRBD2. V was clipped by 1 base and J by 4 bases; unmatched bases: 18. The CDR3 runs to 18 residues. Germline V lookup: CDR1 SQVTM, CDR2 ANQGSEA. The CDR3 DNA reads TGCAGCGTTGAAGGGGGCCTTGGTAGTGGCGGGAGATTAGAGACCCAGTACTTC. Its translation: CSVEGGLGSGGRLETQYF. The full variable domain, with the rest looked up from reference TRBV29-1 and TRBJ2-5, is SAVISQKPSRDICQRGTSLTIQCQVDSQVTMMFWYRQQPGQSLTLIATANQGSEATYESGFVIDKFPISRPNLTFSTLTVSNMSPEDSSIYLCSVEGGLGSGGRLETQYFGPGTRLLVL.

This clone was seen a few times. Possible read error: a much larger clone is one base away. This chain connects TRBV6-5 to TRBJ1-5; possibly TRBD1 for D (6 bases). Germline loops: CDR1 MNHEY, CDR2 SVGAGI. The CDR3 has 13 amino acids. CDR3 DNA: TGTGCCAACAGTGACAGGTGGGAACAGCCCCAGCATTTT. Amino acid sequence: CANSDRWEQPQHF.

V usage is TRBV28 and J usage is TRBJ1-1, with D perhaps matching TRBD1 (6 bases). This CDR3 is built from 13 residues. CDR1 MDHEN and CDR2 SYDVKM come from the germline V gene. V lost 6 bases to trimming and J lost 1 base, with 9 bases between them. CDR3 DNA sequence: TGTGCCAGCAGGGGGACACAGAACACTGAAGCTTTCTTT. Translation: CASRGTQNTEAFF.

The chain is built from TRBV11-2 and TRBJ2-2; no reliable D call. V was pared by 1 base and J by 0 bases, with 18 bases between. CDR1 SGHAT and CDR2 FQNNGV come from the germline V gene. This CDR3 region has 19 residues. The CDR3 is CASSLGPWSSGANTGELFF. In DNA, the CDR3 is TGTGCCAGCAGCTTAGGTCCTTGGAGTTCGGGCGCGAACACCGGGGAGCTGTTTTTT.

The chain has TRBV7-8 and TRBJ1-5; D may be TRBD1 (5 bases). The CDR3 is 13 residues long. V shed 2 bases and J shed 10 bases, with 12 bases lying between them. Germline V gene sequence: CDR1 SGHVS, CDR2 FQNEAQ. CDR3 DNA sequence: TGTGCCAGCAGCTTAACAGGTCTATCCCCCCAGCATTTT. Its translation is CASSLTGLSPQHF.

This chain links TRBV5-1 with TRBJ2-7, with 10 bases identical to TRBD1. V was clipped by 4 bases and J by 5 bases; unmatched bases: 6. The CDR3 runs 14 residues. Germline-derived CDR1 and CDR2 are SGHRS and YFSETQ. In DNA form, the CDR3 reads TGCGCCAGCAGCCCCGGGACAGGGGACAACGAGCAGTACTTC. It translates to CASSPGTGDNEQYF.

This chain uses TRBV6-1 with TRBJ2-7, with TRBD1 matching 10 bases. The CDR3 contains 13 residues. Looked up from germline, CDR1 is MNHNS and CDR2 is SASEGT. J gave up 2 bases and V 7 bases, and 2 bases lay outside the gene matches. The CDR3 sequence is CASIGQGAYEQYF. In DNA, the CDR3 is TGTGCCAGCATAGGACAGGGGGCCTACGAGCAGTACTTC.

Here the CDR3 DNA reads TGCGCCAGCAGCCTCGGACTAGTTTCCTACGAGCAGTACTTC. Protein sequence: CASSLGLVSYEQYF. The rearrangement joins TRBV4-1 to TRBJ2-7; 7 nucleotides agree with TRBD2. V shed 4 bases and J 1 base; nucleotides not matched to a gene: 4. This CDR3 is built from 14 residues. CDR1 and CDR2 (germline): MGHRA, YSYEKL.

The chain recombines TRBV5-4 with TRBJ2-1; D possibly corresponds to TRBD1 (5 bases). This CDR3 region has 12 residues. CDR1 SGHNT and CDR2 YYREEE come from the germline V gene (reference sequence). CDR3 loop: CAVGATRGEQFF. The CDR3 DNA reads as TGTGCAGTTGGGGCCACCAGAGGTGAGCAGTTCTTC.

The J gene is TRBJ2-6, the V gene TRBV7-3; tentative D call: TRBD1 (5 bases). Germline V gives CDR1 SGHTA, CDR2 FQGTGA. The V and J ends lost 5 bases and 0 bases respectively, with 17 bases between them. This CDR3 region has 18 residues. CDR3 sequence: CASSLNRPGPSGANVLTF. As DNA, the CDR3 is TGTGCCAGCAGCCTCAACAGGCCGGGTCCCTCTGGGGCCAACGTCCTGACTTTC.

The J gene is TRBJ2-7, the V gene TRBV19; 9 positions agree with TRBD1. The CDR3 is made up of 14 amino acids. The germline gives CDR1 LNHDA, CDR2 SQIVND (reference sequence). The V and J ends lost 6 bases and 9 bases, in that order; junction bases with no gene match: 12. As DNA, the CDR3 is TGTGCCAGTAGACCGGGACAGGGTACCATTCGGCAGTACTTC. Amino acid sequence: CASRPGQGTIRQYF.

This clone was counted a few times. The chain uses TRBV7-2 and TRBJ2-3, with a weak D call TRBD2 (6 bases). CDR3 size: 15 residues. The V gene's germline CDR1 is SGHTA and CDR2 FQGNSA. V dropped 5 bases and J dropped 4 bases, with 16 bases sitting between them. The CDR3 loop is CASSATSHGADTQYF. CDR3 nucleotide sequence: TGTGCCAGCAGCGCCACTAGCCATGGGGCAGATACGCAGTATTTT.

The chain has TRBV7-9 and TRBJ2-1, with D possibly called TRBD1 or TRBD2 (5 bases each). Trimming pared 6 bases from V and 4 bases from J, leaving 19 bases between. The CDR3 sequence is 16 residues long. CDR1 is SEHNR, CDR2 FQNEAQ, per germline (reference sequence). CDR3 protein: CASRSGAGVIYNEQFF. Written as DNA, the CDR3 is TGTGCCAGCAGATCCGGGGCCGGAGTAATTTACAATGAGCAGTTCTTC.

This clone was counted once. The chain employs TRBV19 and TRBJ1-5; D gene uncertain. Looked up from germline, CDR1 is LNHDA and CDR2 is SQIVND (reference sequence). The ends were cut back, 3 bases at V and 4 bases at J, with 7 bases in the middle. The CDR3 sequence is 13 residues long. The CDR3 loop reads CASSIEQNQPQHF. CDR3 DNA sequence: TGTGCCAGTAGTATCGAACAGAATCAGCCCCAGCATTTT.

The chain combines TRBV28 with TRBJ2-3; possible D gene TRBD2, 7 bases. The CDR3 extends over 15 amino acids. The germline V and J ends were trimmed by 6 bases and 4 bases, with 17 bases remaining between them. CDR1 MDHEN and CDR2 SYDVKM come from the germline V gene. The CDR3 DNA is TGTGCCAGCAGCGCCCCGGGGGGCTTGGCAGATACGCAGTATTTT. It yields the protein CASSAPGGLADTQYF.

V usage is TRBV7-2 and J usage is TRBJ2-4; tentatively, D is TRBD2 (6 bases). Per the germline V gene, CDR1 is SGHTA and CDR2 is FQGNSA. This CDR3 region has 15 residues. V was trimmed by 2 bases and J by 8 bases, leaving 16 bases between them. The CDR3 region is CASSLKAGSQYIQYF. DNA for the CDR3: TGTGCCAGCAGCTTAAAGGCCGGGAGTCAGTACATTCAGTACTTC. The variable domain in full, completed from reference TRBV7-2 and TRBJ2-4, reads GAGVSQSPSNKVTEKGKDVELRCDPISGHTALYWYRQSLGQGLEFLIYFQGNSAPDKSGLPSDRFSAERTGGSVSTLTIQRTQQEDSAVYLCASSLKAGSQYIQYFGAGTRLSVL.

The rearrangement links TRBV29-1 to TRBJ2-7, with D possibly being TRBD1 or TRBD2 (5 bases each). Germline V CDR1 and CDR2: SQVTM, ANQGSEA. The CDR3 spans 13 residues. The ends were cut back, 7 bases at V and 4 bases at J, with 17 bases in the middle. CDR3 in DNA: TGCAGCGGGGGCCTCGGCAGCGGTTACGAGCAGTACTTC. It specifies CSGGLGSGYEQYF.

The rearrangement links TRBV30 to TRBJ1-3; D is unresolved. The CDR3 contains 14 residues. Germline CDR1 and CDR2: GTSNPN and SVGIG (reference sequence). Between the trimmed V and J ends, which lost 5 bases and 3 bases, there was a span of 14 bases. In DNA form, the CDR3 reads TGTGCCTGGGGCCGAGGGAGGAGTGGAAACACCATATATTTT. The encoded protein is CAWGRGRSGNTIYF.

Note on this clone: A much more abundant neighbour one base away suggests this may be a read error. The rearrangement links TRBV19 to TRBJ2-1, with unresolved D. The length of the CDR3 is 13 residues. With 2 bases removed from V and 10 bases from J, the gap between germline ends came to 12 bases. Germline loops: CDR1 LNHDA, CDR2 SQIVND (reference sequence). The CDR3 sequence: CASSIRALSEQFF. The CDR3 DNA is TGTGCCAGTAGTATAAGGGCCCTCTCGGAGCAGTTCTTC.

The chain combines TRBV7-2 with TRBJ2-7, with TRBD1 matching over 7 bases. This CDR3 is 14 amino acids long. Germline V gives CDR1 SGHTA, CDR2 FQGNSA. V lost 5 bases, J lost 5 bases, and 9 bases stayed unmatched. The CDR3 region has the DNA TGTGCCAGCAGCCCACTGACAGGGTCCCACGAGCAGTACTTC. Encoded protein: CASSPLTGSHEQYF. Full variable domain (rest looked up from reference TRBV7-2 and TRBJ2-7): GAGVSQSPSNKVTEKGKDVELRCDPISGHTALYWYRQSLGQGLEFLIYFQGNSAPDKSGLPSDRFSAERTGGSVSTLTIQRTQQEDSAVYLCASSPLTGSHEQYFGPGTRLTVT.

V is TRBV28 and J is TRBJ1-2; D may be TRBD1 (5 bases). Trimming left V 5 bases short and J 8 bases short, with 9 bases between. Germline CDR1 reads MDHEN; CDR2 reads SYDVKM. The CDR3 sequence is 11 residues long. This CDR3 reads CASSSRDGYTF. The CDR3 region has the DNA TGTGCCAGCAGTAGTAGGGACGGCTACACCTTC.

J is TRBJ1-1 and V is TRBV30; D is undetermined. The CDR3 is made up of 13 amino acids. Trimming took off 2 bases at V and 4 bases at J, with 11 bases between the two ends. Germline assignment: CDR1 GTSNPN and CDR2 SVGIG (reference sequence). The CDR3 region is CAWSYSRATEAFF. DNA of the CDR3: TGTGCCTGGAGTTATTCGCGGGCCACTGAAGCTTTCTTT.

The rearrangement joins TRBV5-8 to TRBJ2-1; D might be TRBD2 (6 bases). The germline V gene encodes CDR1 SGHTS and CDR2 YDEGEE. V lost 4 bases and J lost 0, with 17 bases in between. CDR3 size: 17 residues. This CDR3 is CASSQYTAGSSYNEQFF. The CDR3 nucleotides are TGTGCCAGCAGCCAATACACCGCGGGGAGCTCCTACAATGAGCAGTTCTTC. The full variable domain, in which reference TRBV5-8 and TRBJ2-1 provide the parts outside the CDR3, is EAGVTQSPTHLIKTRGQQATLRCSPISGHTSVYWYQQALGLGLQFLLWYDEGEERNRGNFPPRFSGRQFPNYSSELNVNALELEDSALYLCASSQYTAGSSYNEQFFGPGTRLTVL.